This T cell receptor (beta chain) was identified in a study of human T cells and chemical hapten exposure. About the research overall: Alopecia areata, totalis and universalis patients, mostly female, were included.

In regard to this clonotype: Its target is unknown.

The CDR3 runs to 15 residues. After removal of 6 bases from V and 11 bases from J, the junction contained 14 bases not matched to a gene. Individual cDNA molecules had unique molecular identifiers attached to them by the library. Via MiXCR, TCRdb re-called the RACE reads, giving one row per CDR3 protein. The sample includes fewer than 80,000 distinct CDR3 sequences, approximately 11% of them seen just once. Documented time point: patch test 3, about 24 weeks after DPC sensitization. Regarding treatment: therapeutic diphenylcyclopropenone sensitization with weekly scalp DPC. Overall study findings and caveats: There were significantly more large CDR3 similarity clusters among expanded TCRs than among controls.

The specimen comprised whole blood, sampled in connection with sensitization to the hapten diphenylcyclopropenone (DPC). The TCR comes from a woman in her 30s with alopecia areata. Some clones in this sample may be carry-over from other donors' samples. The chain is built from TRBV12-3 or TRBV12-4 and TRBJ2-3; 10 bases match TRBD1. CDR3 nucleotides: TGTGCCAGCAGCTCCCGGGGGACAGGGGCCCTGAAGCAGTATTTT. Encoded protein: CASSSRGTGALKQYF.